This TCR beta chain was recorded in a study of cytomegalovirus exposure and HLA in healthy donors. Trimming left V 2 bases short and J 8 bases short, with 26 bases between. The CDR3 has 18 residues. In germline, CDR1 is WNHNN, CDR2 SYGVQD (reference sequence). The PCR employed 60 Vbeta primers together with 13 Jbeta primers. Assay used: immunoSEQ multiplex PCR; TCRdb lists only in-frame clones, some missing. The top ten hold 3.7% of the sample, which has over 150,000 clones, over 65% seen once. The clonotype originates from a woman aged 55-69 years in good health and CMV-seropositive. This rearrangement joins TRBV10-1 to TRBJ2-3; D is possibly TRBD2 (7 bases). Sample: PBMCs. The DNA for the CDR3 is TGCGCCAGCAGTGAGCCAACCTTTCGGGGGGCATTAGATGGTACGCAGTATTTT. Amino acid sequence: CASSEPTFRGALDGTQYF.